Each of the 7 T cell receptor beta chains below was sequenced from the same sample in a study of STAT5B mutations in CD4+ large granular lymphocyte leukemia. The protocol was immunoSEQ multiplex PCR, while the TCRdb copy is restricted to in-frame clones and leaves out a portion. The sample has about 50,000 clones; around 82% are singletons. Sequencing was carried out using CD4+ T cells from blood buffy coats. These receptor sequences come from a human donor in good health.

Here the CDR3 DNA reads TGCGCCAGCAGCGACAGGGTATGGGCAACTAATGAAAAACTGTTTTTT. This codes for CASSDRVWATNEKLFF. The chain couples TRBV4-1 to TRBJ1-4; 7 nucleotides agree with TRBD1. Germline CDR1 and CDR2: MGHRA and YSYEKL. The CDR3 sequence is 16 residues long. Losses at the gene ends were 5 bases for V and 0 bases for J; bases not matched to a gene: 6.

The chain has TRBV28 and TRBJ1-2, with D perhaps matching TRBD1 (5 bases). V was trimmed by 10 bases and J by 0 bases, leaving 18 bases between them. The germline V gene encodes CDR1 MDHEN and CDR2 SYDVKM. The CDR3 runs to 15 residues. Here the CDR3 DNA reads TGTGCCATCCGGAGAGGGATAGGGGCTAACTATGGCTACACCTTC. It is translated as CAIRRGIGANYGYTF.

The chain has TRBV7-3 and TRBJ2-1, with 8 bases aligning to TRBD1. The CDR3 covers 17 residues. Germline V gene sequence: CDR1 SGHTA, CDR2 FQGTGA. Trimming at V came to 4 bases and at J to 7 bases, leaving 15 bases not matched to a gene. For the CDR3, the DNA is TGTGCCAGCAGCTCTCCGGGCCGGGACAGGTGGGAGAATGAGCAGTTCTTC. This translates into CASSSPGRDRWENEQFF.

The gene calls are TRBV11-1 and TRBJ2-7; D unresolved. Germline CDR1 SGHAT, CDR2 FQDESV (reference sequence). CDR3 size: 12 residues. V lost 1 base to trimming and J lost 7 bases, with 8 bases between them. CDR3 region: CASSLEANEQYF. The CDR3 nucleotides read TGTGCCAGCAGCTTAGAGGCGAATGAGCAGTACTTC.

V and J are TRBV13 and TRBJ2-7; TRBD2 agrees at 8 bases. The CDR3 length is 14 residues. Germline V gene lookup returns CDR1 PRHDT and CDR2 FYEKMQ (reference sequence). V shed 5 bases, J shed 6 bases, and the junction held 9 bases outside the gene matches. CDR3 nucleotide sequence: TGTGCCAGCAGCCCGGGACTAGGGGCTTTCGAGCAGTACTTC. The encoded protein is CASSPGLGAFEQYF.

V usage is TRBV7-8 and J usage is TRBJ2-7; D is undetermined. The CDR3 extends over 12 amino acids. Germline assignment: CDR1 SGHVS and CDR2 FQNEAQ. Trimming pared 4 bases from V and 7 bases from J, leaving 11 bases between. CDR3 residues: CASSSRVGEQYF. CDR3 sequence (DNA): TGTGCCAGCAGCTCTCGGGTGGGGGAGCAGTACTTC.

The gene calls are TRBV11-2 and TRBJ2-1; 8 positions agree with TRBD1. J gave up 7 bases and V 2 bases, and 4 bases lay outside the gene matches. The CDR3 has 14 amino acids. Germline V gene lookup returns CDR1 SGHAT and CDR2 FQNNGV. CDR3 coding DNA: TGTGCCAGCAGCTTATGGCAGGGGGCGAATGAGCAGTTCTTC. Protein product: CASSLWQGANEQFF.